This record looks at one TCR beta chain sequence and its context. RNA amounts of roughly 0.5 to 1 ug underwent reverse transcription with random hexamers. TCRdb re-called the immunoSEQ multiplex PCR reads through MiXCR, storing one row per CDR3 protein. The sample has some 450,000 distinct CDR3 sequences, 85% to 90% seen once. This CDR3 has 15 residues. The V and J ends lost 4 bases and 4 bases, in that order; junction bases with no gene match: 10. Germline V CDR1 and CDR2: SGHRS, YFSETQ. The sample is drawn from a study of CD8 T cells in Susac syndrome. Sequenced input: CD8+ T cells from PBMCs. This clonotype was obtained from a human donor with multiple sclerosis. The chain has TRBV5-1 and TRBJ1-2; 7 bases agree with TRBD1. CDR3 sequence reads: CASSLEQGLGYGYTF. DNA of the CDR3: TGCGCCAGCAGCCTCGAACAGGGGCTTGGCTATGGCTACACCTTC. Using reference TRBV5-1 and TRBJ1-2 for the parts outside the CDR3, the full variable domain is KAGVTQTPRYLIKTRGQQVTLSCSPISGHRSVSWYQQTPGQGLQFLFEYFSETQRNKGNFPGRFSGRQFSNSRSEMNVSTLELGDSALYLCASSLEQGLGYGYTFGSGTRLTVV.